The sequence of this T cell receptor beta chain was determined in a study of blood T cell repertoires in COVID-19 (dated by TCRdb to the early 2020s). A note on the overall study: Samples covering the acute and convalescent phases of COVID-19 were provided by collaborators in the United States, Italy and Spain. The material from the prospective study consisted of cDNA or gDNA derived from T cells, B-cell-depleted T cells, or PBMCs. Subjects who had been exposed to COVID-19, were actively infected with it, or had recovered from it provided the deeply sampled blood TCRbeta repertoires that made up the dataset. A freely available public database, intended as a resource for researchers studying the immune response to SARS-CoV-2, is where the repertoires were released. The samples were drawn from two sources: the first 160 participants of the ongoing ImmuneRACE study, and fewer than 1,500 subjects contributed by 6 global collaborators. Nearly every sample came with metadata listing a de-identified subject ID, COVID-19 status, age in years and sex. Where HLA class I and class II types were available, the types were taken from metadata supplied by the sample provider, not from assay-based typing.

The immunoSEQ Assay, a bias-controlled multiplex PCR, was used to amplify TCRbeta CDR3 regions from genomic DNA. In the paper's pipeline: The number of nucleated cells in each sample was estimated from the amplification of reference gene primers within the assay. Sequence reads were collapsed and filtered to measure the absolute abundance of every unique TCRbeta CDR3 rearrangement. For each sample, productive Simpson clonality was calculated as the square root of Simpson's diversity index over productive rearrangements. TCRdb's version of the immuneACCESS table is confined to in-frame rearrangements and falls short of the full clone set. An unresolved V gene accounts for under half of the shortfall where checked; the remainder is of unknown origin. The V and J calls and the clone size are those of that table, but D and trimming were determined from the DNA. This sample holds roughly 75,000 clones; approximately 79% were observed only once. Just over 2.5% of the sample comes from the top ten.

Each collaborating institution followed its own protocols to collect whole blood in K2EDTA tubes. For TCRbeta analysis, collaborator samples were shipped as frozen whole blood, as isolated PBMCs, or as DNA extracted from either sample type. In regard to this clone: The antigen it recognizes is unknown. No base-level quality is on record; no much larger clone is a single base apart.

The CDR3 spans 14 residues, from the cysteine through the phenylalanine. Only the CDR3 region is kept as DNA, spanning 42 bases read in frame from base 1. The trim is 4 bases for V and 2 bases for J, with a gap of 8 bases between the germline ends. The CDR1 and CDR2 encoded by the germline V gene (reference sequence) are MNHEY and SMNVEV. The investigation overall reported the following: Clinical and demographic metadata were provided uncurated, with the amount varying by source and participant.

The chain employs TRBV27 and TRBJ2-2, with TRBD1 as a weak D call on 6 bases. This clonotype was sampled from a human donor with acute or convalescent COVID-19. The donor label of this sample is uncertain. The sample consisted of peripheral blood. The CDR3 protein: CASSWTVNTGELFF. The DNA reads as follows: TGTGCCAGCAGTTGGACAGTAAACACCGGGGAGCTGTTTTTT.